These T cell receptor beta chains were read from a single sample in a study of blood T cell repertoires in COVID-19. The data were produced by immunoSEQ multiplex PCR, yet TCRdb's version contains in-frame clones alone and is incomplete. The sample records under 300,000 clones, 70% to 90% being singletons. The sequenced sample was PBMCs or T cells enriched from blood (not recorded which). Source of these receptors: a woman aged 30 to 39 who had recovered from COVID-19. The CDR3 runs from the conserved cysteine through the conserved F or W. A D gene is named only where the DNA matches it firmly. For some rows the clone size is stated as once, few or many, or as a class when expanded; others skip it.

clone_size j_call v_call d_call cdr3_nt cdr3_aa
NA TRBJ2-3 TRBV13 NA TGTGCCAGCAGCCCGGACAAATACACAGATACGCAGTATTTT CASSPDKYTDTQYF
NA TRBJ2-7 TRBV10-3 TRBD2 TGTGCCGGTGTAAGGCGGGAGGGCCTAAAGAACGAGCAGTACTTC CAGVRREGLKNEQYF
NA TRBJ1-1 TRBV11-3 NA TGTGCCAGCAGCCCCAGGACACCGCTGAACACTGAAGCTTTCTTT CASSPRTPLNTEAFF
NA TRBJ2-3 TRBV18 TRBD2 TGTGCCAGCTCACCACTTCTAGCGGGGGGAGATACGCAGTATTTT CASSPLLAGGDTQYF
NA TRBJ2-1 TRBV4-2 TRBD2 TGTGCCAGCAGCCAAGCGCCTAGCGGGACGGACAATGAGCAGTTCTTC CASSQAPSGTDNEQFF
NA TRBJ2-7 TRBV7-9 NA TGTGCCAGCAGCATCCGGGGATCCTACGAGCAGTACTTC CASSIRGSYEQYF
NA TRBJ1-4 TRBV27 NA TGTGCCAGCAGTTTTTATGGGAGGGGGGAAAAACTGTTTTTT CASSFYGRGEKLFF
once TRBJ1-5 TRBV7-6 TRBD1 TGTGCCAGCAGCACAGGGGCTGCTCAGCCCCAGCATTTT CASSTGAAQPQHF
once TRBJ1-2 TRBV5-1 NA TGCGCCAGCATTCCCTTAGGGGGGGAGCTATCTGGCTACACCTTC CASIPLGGELSGYTF
few TRBJ2-1 TRBV2 TRBD2 TGTGCCAGCAGTGAAACTACTAGCGGGAGGGCCCATGAGCAGTTCTTC CASSETTSGRAHEQFF
NA TRBJ1-2 TRBV19 NA TGTGCCAGTAGTCGGACACCCTATGGCTACACCTTC CASSRTPYGYTF